Each of the 4 T cell receptor beta chains below was sequenced from the same sample in a study of blood T cell repertoires in COVID-19. TCRdb's table, derived via immunoSEQ multiplex PCR, lists solely in-frame clones and lacks some. The sample shows under 350,000 clones, around 85% of them seen only once. The specimen was peripheral blood. These receptors were taken from a woman aged 65 to 85 with acute or convalescent COVID-19.

The V call is TRBV3-1 (or the pseudogene TRBV3-2), the J call TRBJ2-5; the match to TRBD2 covers 7 bases. This CDR3 has 16 residues. Germline loops: CDR1 LGHDT, CDR2 YNNKEL (reference sequence). V lost 4 bases to trimming and J lost 0 bases; unmatched junction nucleotides: 8. CDR3 loop: CASSPRSLADQETQYF. The CDR3 bases are TGTGCCAGCAGCCCTCGCTCTCTAGCGGACCAAGAGACCCAGTACTTC.

V gene TRBV7-6 combines with J gene TRBJ2-7, with 8 bases fitting TRBD2. With 4 bases clipped from V and 1 base from J, the junction kept 6 bases outside the gene matches. The CDR3 consists of 15 residues. Germline lookup yields CDR1 SGHVS and CDR2 FNYEAQ. In nucleotides, the CDR3 is TGTGCCAGCAGCTCCGCGGGGGGTGGGTCCTACGAGCAGTACTTC. It yields the protein CASSSAGGGSYEQYF.

The V and J genes are TRBV10-3 and TRBJ2-2; 8 bases align to TRBD1. J gave up 7 bases and V 2 bases, and 0 bases lay outside the gene matches. CDR1 ENHRY and CDR2 SYGVKD come from the germline V gene. This CDR3 contains 13 residues. The CDR3 sequence: CAISEGQGGELFF. The CDR3 nucleotides are TGTGCCATCAGTGAGGGACAGGGCGGGGAGCTGTTTTTT.

The CDR3 region has the DNA TGTGCCAGCAGCTTGGGCCCTTCGAGGGCAAACACCATATATTTT. Residues: CASSLGPSRANTIYF. The chain links TRBV7-2 to TRBJ1-3; no clear D. CDR3 length: 15 residues. V was pared by 3 bases and J by 6 bases, with 15 bases between. CDR1 is SGHTA, CDR2 FQGNSA, per germline.